This entry concerns a single T cell receptor (beta chain). One end of the junction is discordant with germline, which a read error may explain. The authors extracted RNA and reverse transcribed it into cDNA as the sequencing template. The assay was immunoSEQ multiplex PCR, and TCRdb's table has in-frame clones only and misses some. This table has 120,000 or so clones, roughly 58% appearing once. The sample's treatment: oral pan-JAK inhibitor, 5-10 mg twice daily. This record comes from a study of CD8+ T cells in alopecia areata. The CDR3 consists of 13 residues. Germline V gene lookup returns CDR1 MGHDK and CDR2 SYGVNS.

Sequenced material: CD8+ T cells sorted from blood, taken at week 4, from a patient treated with tofacitinib. The TCR was taken from a human donor with alopecia areata. J is TRBJ1-2 and V is TRBV25-1; D unresolved. For the CDR3, the DNA is TGTGCCAGCAGTAAATACGGGAACTATGGCTACACCTTC. This codes for CASSKYGNYGYTF.